The text below deals with one TCR beta chain. Its target is unknown. This entry is derived from a study of cytomegalovirus exposure and HLA in healthy donors. About the study: Clustering assigned about 80% of the approximately 370 genotyped donors to the Caucasian-associated ancestry cluster. Findings of the study overall: HLA allele associations emerged for 16,951 TCR beta sequences in a later analysis, at 0.05 false discovery rate.

The CDR3 consists of 15 residues. Germline loops: CDR1 SEHNR, CDR2 FQNEAQ (reference sequence). The germline V and J ends were trimmed by 5 bases and 4 bases, with 17 bases remaining between them. Researchers ran the PCR with 60 Vbeta and 13 Jbeta primers. Clones were sequenced by immunoSEQ multiplex PCR, and TCRdb holds only the in-frame ones, with some missing. This sample's clone table lists 45,000 or so clones. Sequenced material: PBMCs. This TCR was recovered from a male donor in good health and CMV-seronegative. The V and J genes are TRBV7-9 and TRBJ1-2; D is ambiguous. CDR3 sequence (DNA): TGTGCCAGCAGCCCTAGGACCCGGGGTAGCTATGGCTACACCTTC. Amino acids: CASSPRTRGSYGYTF.